This T cell receptor (beta chain) was obtained from a study of response to subunit inactivated influenza vaccine. The V end was cut by 6 bases, the J end by 4 bases, with 14 bases between. Germline-derived CDR1 and CDR2 are SQVTM and ANQGSEA. CDR3 size: 13 residues. There are a few counts of this clonotype. Its antigen is undetermined. In TCRdb, the RT-PCR reads were re-called with MiXCR into one record per CDR3 protein. The data hold 650,000 to 700,000 distinct CDR3 sequences, with around 16% observed a single time. Overall study findings and caveats: That few new T cells are recruited by each seasonal influenza vaccination was the authors' suggestion.

V gene TRBV29-1 combines with J gene TRBJ2-3; D perhaps matches TRBD2 (5 bases). This clonotype originated in a man aged 45-65 years who received an inactivated influenza vaccine. The specimen comprised PBMCs from blood, sampled roughly 13 days after vaccination. The CDR3 coding sequence is TGCAGCGTAGGAACTAGGGCTGCAGATACGCAGTATTTT. Protein product: CSVGTRAADTQYF.